Included here is one TCR beta chain sequence, with context. Produced via immunoSEQ multiplex PCR; TCRdb's table is partial and in-frame only. The sample records under 65,000 clones, approximately 86% being singletons. V gave up 6 bases and J gave up 6 bases, with 18 bases separating them. Germline CDR1 MNHNS, CDR2 SASEGT. CDR3 length equals 15 residues. The data are from a study of OX40 agonist ivuxolimab in advanced cancers. Study at large: The dose-escalation cohort was approximately 85% male, with a mean age of approximately 62 years, ranging roughly 23 to 85.

The specimen comprised CD4+ or CD8+ T cells sorted from blood, sampled in a trial of the OX40 agonist ivuxolimab. This TCR came from an adult with an advanced solid tumor such as melanoma, head and neck, liver or kidney cancer. This chain joins TRBV6-1 and TRBJ1-5; the D gene is possibly TRBD1 (6 bases). The CDR3 bases are TGTGCCAGCAGAACCAACAGGGATGCAGTTCAGCCCCAGCATTTT. It codes for CASRTNRDAVQPQHF.